This entry features one TCR beta chain sequence. Its recognized antigen is unknown. The sample holds no much larger clone one base away, and base qualities are not on file. Sequencer: Illumina HiSeq 1500. TCRdb took the public reads, trimmed them with fastp at Q25, ran MiXCR for clone calling and kept in-frame beta chains. Each entry is one CDR3 protein sequence, shown with its most common DNA and genes. The table for this sample lists fewer than 60,000 distinct CDR3 sequences; around 19% of them were counted only once. The ten largest clones represent 80% of the sample. The data are from a study of T cell repertoires in cytomegalovirus infection (dated by TCRdb to 2018 to 2020). Regarding the complete study: The peptide stimulations were aimed at well-studied HLA-B-restricted epitopes as well as recently identified HLA-C-restricted CMV epitopes, whose presentation resists viral immunomodulation. Donor HLA type was relevant to the analysis, as public TCR beta signatures indicated carriage of CMV infection together with the matching HLA type.

The CDR3 spans 16 residues, from the cysteine through the phenylalanine. The DNA shown is the 48-base CDR3, in frame from base 1. V was cut back by 2 bases and J by 9 bases, leaving a gap of 19 bases between them. The germline V gene supplies CDR1 MNHNS and CDR2 SASEGT. The treatment or condition label on this specimen signifies: in vitro stimulation with specific CMV peptide epitopes to enrich CMV-specific T cells. What the work shows at the level of the full study, not this receptor alone: Cumulative frequency of public TCR beta family members discriminated carriers of CMV infection plus the relevant HLA type in this cohort and an independent roughly 350-donor cohort. The ex vivo response was dominated by HLA-C-restricted CMV-specific TCR beta clonotypes, and the single most frequent clonotype in two of eight donors was supplied by these HLA-C-restricted clonotypes.

The receptor chain draws on TRBV6-1 and TRBJ2-2; there is no confident call for the D gene. The specimen was CD8+ T cells from cultured PBMCs, collected from culture after CMV antigen stimulation. The sequence derives from a human donor in good health (CMV status not recorded). Some clones in this sample may be carry-over from other donors' samples. The CDR3 sequence is CASSELLRTVYRELFF. The DNA reads as follows: TGTGCCAGCAGTGAACTATTGAGGACGGTTTATCGGGAGCTGTTTTTT.